These 28 T cell receptor beta chains were sequenced from one sample in a study of vaccination and CD4 T cells after COVID-19. No antigen is known for these receptors. Treatment given: 10-day PBMC culture with coronavirus spike peptide pools or control peptides (ViraFEST assay). Sequencing of DNA taken from cultured CD4+ T cells relied on the Oncomine TCR Beta short-read assay. TCRdb re-called the PCR reads with MiXCR, one entry per CDR3 protein. The sample shows 14,000 or so distinct CDR3 sequences, roughly 74% of them seen only once. Sequenced: CD4+ T cells from blood, cultured in vitro. Every receptor here comes from a human donor who had recovered from COVID-19.

The rearrangement uses TRBV28 and TRBJ1-2; 8 nucleotides agree with TRBD1. The trim removed 10 bases at V and 5 bases at J, leaving 6 bases unmatched. This CDR3 has 12 residues. Germline CDR1 and CDR2: MDHEN and SYDVKM. For the CDR3, the DNA is TGTGCCACCGAGGACAGGGTTTATGGCTACACCTTC. The encoded protein is CATEDRVYGYTF.

The rearrangement uses TRBV6-5 and TRBJ2-7, with D perhaps TRBD1 (7 bases). The CDR3 totals 14 residues. The germline V gene has CDR1 MNHEY and CDR2 SVGAGI. V was shortened by 2 bases and J by 6 bases, with 14 bases between the two germline ends. CDR3 coding DNA: TGTGCCAGCAGTTACATCCAGGGGGGTCGCGAGCAGTACTTC. It specifies CASSYIQGGREQYF.

The J gene is TRBJ1-5, the V gene TRBV19; D unclear. V was clipped by 1 base and J by 7 bases, with 8 bases between them. The length of the CDR3 is 13 residues. The germline V gene encodes CDR1 LNHDA and CDR2 SQIVND (reference sequence). CDR3 sequence (DNA): TGTGCCAGTAGTATAGTCCAGAGGCAGCCCCAGCATTTT. Protein product: CASSIVQRQPQHF.

This clonotype came up once. J is TRBJ2-7 and V is TRBV19, with 8 bases aligning to TRBD2. Germline V lookup: CDR1 LNHDA, CDR2 SQIVND (reference sequence). Trimming took 9 bases from V and 0 from J; bases not matched to a gene: 10. CDR3 length equals 15 residues. CDR3 in amino acids: CASRRGSGSSYEQYF. CDR3 sequence (DNA): TGTGCCAGCCGTCGTGGGAGCGGGAGCTCCTACGAGCAGTACTTC.

The chain recombines TRBV24-1 with TRBJ2-1, with D perhaps TRBD1 (6 bases). V dropped 6 bases and J dropped 7 bases, with 24 bases sitting between them. CDR3 size: 17 residues. Germline assignment: CDR1 KGHDR and CDR2 SFDVKD. CDR3 in DNA: TGTGCCACCAGTTCGCTTCAGGGGAAATATACAACGAATGAGCAGTTCTTC. Its translation: CATSSLQGKYTTNEQFF.

This clonotype was seen just once. The chain recombines TRBV30 with TRBJ1-2; D remains unclear. The CDR3 loop spans 16 amino acids. V was pared by 0 bases and J by 3 bases, with 17 bases between. CDR1 and CDR2 from the germline V gene are GTSNPN and SVGIG (reference sequence). The CDR3 DNA follows: TGTGCCTGGAGTGTACCTTCGAGGGAAAGGTACTATGGCTACACCTTC. Its translation: CAWSVPSRERYYGYTF.

The genes are TRBV12-3 or TRBV12-4 and TRBJ1-2, with TRBD1 as a possible D gene (5 bases). V was clipped by 4 bases and J by 4 bases, with 10 bases between them. The length of the CDR3 is 13 residues. The CDR3, as DNA: TGTGCCAGCAGTTCTGGGGACCTCTATGGCTACACCTTC. Its translation: CASSSGDLYGYTF.

A single count supports this clonotype. This sequence joins TRBV5-1 and TRBJ1-2; 7 bases map to TRBD1. With V trimmed by 5 bases and J by 0 bases, 7 bases remained unmatched. This CDR3 spans 15 amino acids. Germline V gene lookup returns CDR1 SGHRS and CDR2 YFSETQ. CDR3 in amino acids: CASRQGEATNYGYTF. The CDR3 nucleotides are TGCGCCAGCAGGCAGGGGGAGGCTACTAACTATGGCTACACCTTC.

This chain uses TRBV24-1 with TRBJ1-2; unclear D gene. The germline CDR1 and CDR2 sequences are KGHDR and SFDVKD. The CDR3 is made up of 14 amino acids. Trimming took 4 bases from V and 0 from J, leaving 8 bases between them. This CDR3 is CATSEGTANYGYTF. The CDR3 bases are TGTGCCACCAGTGAGGGCACCGCTAACTATGGCTACACCTTC.

The chain is built from TRBV11-3 and TRBJ2-3; D unclear. V lost 4 bases to trimming and J lost 0 bases, with 8 bases between them. The CDR3 extends over 14 amino acids. Germline V gene data show CDR1 as SGHNT and CDR2 as YENEEA. Written as DNA, the CDR3 is TGTGCCAGCAGCTCCGGGTGGAGCACAGATACGCAGTATTTT. Translation gives CASSSGWSTDTQYF.

This clonotype was counted a few times. V gene TRBV7-2 combines with J gene TRBJ2-3; D may match TRBD1 or TRBD2 (6 bases each). The CDR3 is made up of 15 amino acids. V was trimmed by 2 bases and J by 4 bases, leaving 13 bases between them. Germline CDR1 is SGHTA and CDR2 is FQGNSA. CDR3 nucleotide sequence: TGTGCCAGCAGCTTATTGGGGGGCCCCCCAGATACGCAGTATTTT. This sequence encodes CASSLLGGPPDTQYF. The variable domain in full, completed from reference TRBV7-2 and TRBJ2-3, reads GAGVSQSPSNKVTEKGKDVELRCDPISGHTALYWYRQSLGQGLEFLIYFQGNSAPDKSGLPSDRFSAERTGGSVSTLTIQRTQQEDSAVYLCASSLLGGPPDTQYFGPGTRLTVL.

The chain uses TRBV29-1 and TRBJ2-2, with D perhaps matching TRBD2 (6 bases). V lost 7 bases, J lost 4 bases, and 31 bases lay in between. This CDR3 is 19 amino acids long. Germline CDR1 is SQVTM and CDR2 is ANQGSEA. The CDR3 nucleotides are TGCAGCGCTAAAACAACGGGCGGAACCGGGACTTGGGGCACCGGGGAGCTGTTTTTT. Translating it yields CSAKTTGGTGTWGTGELFF.

Concerning this clonotype: Germline is not matched at one junction end, which may reflect a read error. The chain has TRBV28 and TRBJ2-4; 10 nucleotides agree with TRBD2. Germline CDR1 is MDHEN and CDR2 is SYDVKM. This CDR3 has 13 amino acids. The CDR3 coding sequence is TGTGCCAGCAGTTTATATCCTAGCGGGAGTCGTTTCTTC. Translation gives CASSLYPSGSRFF.

The chain uses TRBV6-2 or TRBV6-3 and TRBJ2-6; 9 bases line up with TRBD1. The CDR3 totals 16 residues. The germline V gene has CDR1 MNHEY and CDR2 SVGEGT. V was clipped by 6 bases and J by 3 bases; unmatched bases: 6. The chain's CDR3 is CASSPGQGSGANVLTF. For the CDR3, the DNA is TGTGCCAGCAGCCCGGGACAGGGAAGTGGGGCCAACGTCCTGACTTTC.

CDR3 residues: CASSNNRLARVEEQYF. The CDR3 DNA reads TGTGCCAGCAGTAACAATCGACTAGCGCGAGTGGAAGAGCAGTACTTC. J is TRBJ2-7 and V is TRBV6-2 or TRBV6-3; TRBD2 matches at 8 bases. This CDR3 is 16 amino acids long. Germline values: CDR1 MNHEY, CDR2 SVGEGT. Unmatched junction bases numbered 16, after V lost 5 bases and J lost 7 bases.

The rearrangement joins TRBV7-6 to TRBJ2-5; D tentatively reads TRBD1 or TRBD2 (5 bases each). Between the trimmed V and J ends, which lost 5 bases and 2 bases, there was a span of 18 bases. CDR1 and CDR2 from the germline V gene are SGHVS and FNYEAQ. The CDR3 sequence is 16 residues long. The CDR3 DNA sequence: TGTGCCAGCAGCCCGCGACCCGGGGACCGACAAGAGACCCAGTACTTC. Its protein is CASSPRPGDRQETQYF.

V and J are TRBV20-1 and TRBJ2-2; 8 nucleotides line up with TRBD1. This CDR3 contains 16 residues. V lost 6 bases and J lost 0; bases outside the gene matches: 9. From germline, CDR1 is DFQATT and CDR2 SNEGSKA (reference sequence). The DNA of the CDR3 is TGCAGTGCCCGCAAGGGACAGGTATCGAACACCGGGGAGCTGTTTTTT. Its protein product is CSARKGQVSNTGELFF.

The rearrangement links TRBV7-8 to TRBJ1-2, with D hard to call. The germline V gene encodes CDR1 SGHVS and CDR2 FQNEAQ. V was shortened by 1 base and J by 4 bases, with 7 bases between the two germline ends. This CDR3 contains 13 residues. In nucleotides, the CDR3 is TGTGCCAGCAGCTTAGAGGCCATCTATGGCTACACCTTC. Protein product: CASSLEAIYGYTF.

This clonotype was observed a handful of times. The chain combines TRBV20-1 with TRBJ1-5; TRBD1 agrees at 7 bases. V was pared by 7 bases and J by 13 bases, with 7 bases of the junction left unmatched. The CDR3 sequence is 10 residues long. In germline, CDR1 is DFQATT, CDR2 SNEGSKA (reference sequence). The CDR3 nucleotides read TGCAGTGTTTTGTTGGGACAGCAGCATTTT. Translating gives CSVLLGQQHF.

V and J are TRBV6-5 and TRBJ2-2; D call uncertain. Germline-derived CDR1 and CDR2 are MNHEY and SVGAGI. The CDR3 runs 14 residues. Trimming took 2 bases from V and 5 from J, leaving 9 bases between them. The CDR3 DNA follows: TGTGCCAGCAGTTACGACTCCGCTACCGGGGAGCTGTTTTTT. Amino acid sequence: CASSYDSATGELFF.

J is TRBJ2-1 and V is TRBV24-1, with a weak D call TRBD2 (6 bases). From germline, CDR1 is KGHDR and CDR2 SFDVKD. Trimming took off 1 base at V and 8 bases at J, with 14 bases between the two ends. CDR3 length: 15 amino acids. The CDR3: CATSDFGGADYEQFF. CDR3 nucleotides: TGTGCCACCAGTGATTTCGGGGGTGCCGACTATGAGCAGTTCTTC.

CDR3 sequence: CSVAQLAGVSEQYF. The CDR3 region has the DNA TGCAGCGTTGCCCAACTAGCGGGAGTATCCGAGCAGTACTTC. The rearrangement joins TRBV29-1 to TRBJ2-7, with 11 bases lining up with TRBD2. The ends lost 4 bases at V and 6 bases at J; junction bases unmatched: 8. The CDR3 covers 14 residues. Per germline, CDR1 SQVTM and CDR2 ANQGSEA.

This clonotype was detected once. The chain is built from TRBV3-1 and TRBJ1-6; possible D gene TRBD1, 5 bases. The CDR3 is 15 amino acids. V was trimmed by 3 bases and J by 7 bases, leaving 13 bases between them. The V gene's germline CDR1 is LGHDT and CDR2 YNNKEL (reference sequence). CDR3 in amino acids: CASSQEQGWNSPLHF. In DNA, the CDR3 is TGTGCCAGCAGCCAGGAGCAGGGCTGGAATTCACCCCTCCACTTT.

The sample holds one count of this clonotype. The V gene is TRBV6-5, the J gene TRBJ1-5; no firm D call. The CDR3 length is 15 residues. CDR1 is MNHEY, CDR2 SVGAGI, per germline. The germline V and J ends were trimmed by 0 bases and 4 bases, with 10 bases remaining between them. In DNA form, the CDR3 reads TGTGCCAGCAGTTACTCTATAGCCCCTAATCAGCCCCAGCATTTT. It is translated as CASSYSIAPNQPQHF.

J is TRBJ1-5 and V is TRBV7-2; no clear D. Deletions cut 4 bases from V and 2 bases from J, with 9 bases between. CDR1 and CDR2 from the germline V gene are SGHTA and FQGNSA. The CDR3 sequence is 14 residues long. The DNA of the CDR3 is TGTGCCAGCAGCTCCCCCGAGGGCAATCAGCCCCAGCATTTT. Translation gives CASSSPEGNQPQHF.

The rearrangement links TRBV24-1 to TRBJ1-2; D remains unclear. Trimming removed 0 bases from V and 2 bases from J, with 6 bases in between. CDR3 length: 14 amino acids. In germline, CDR1 is KGHDR, CDR2 SFDVKD. The DNA for the CDR3 is TGTGCCACCAGTGATTTGTGGCAGAACTATGGCTACACCTTC. Amino acids: CATSDLWQNYGYTF.

The genes are TRBV7-6 and TRBJ1-1; weak D call: TRBD1 (5 bases). CDR1 and CDR2 (germline): SGHVS, FNYEAQ. Between the trimmed V and J ends, which lost 6 bases and 2 bases, there was a span of 10 bases. The CDR3 is 13 amino acids. CDR3 nucleotide sequence: TGTGCCAGCAGAGGGGCGGAAAACACTGAAGCTTTCTTT. Translated: CASRGAENTEAFF.

In regard to this clonotype: One junction end disagrees with the germline gene, perhaps due to a read error. V and J are TRBV28 and TRBJ1-1; unclear D gene. The CDR3 covers 16 residues. Per germline, CDR1 MDHEN and CDR2 SYDVKM. The CDR3 loop is CASSLEGPGLKTEAFF. The DNA for the CDR3 is TGTGCCAGCAGTTTAGAGGGTCCCGGTTTGAAGACTGAAGCTTTCTTT.